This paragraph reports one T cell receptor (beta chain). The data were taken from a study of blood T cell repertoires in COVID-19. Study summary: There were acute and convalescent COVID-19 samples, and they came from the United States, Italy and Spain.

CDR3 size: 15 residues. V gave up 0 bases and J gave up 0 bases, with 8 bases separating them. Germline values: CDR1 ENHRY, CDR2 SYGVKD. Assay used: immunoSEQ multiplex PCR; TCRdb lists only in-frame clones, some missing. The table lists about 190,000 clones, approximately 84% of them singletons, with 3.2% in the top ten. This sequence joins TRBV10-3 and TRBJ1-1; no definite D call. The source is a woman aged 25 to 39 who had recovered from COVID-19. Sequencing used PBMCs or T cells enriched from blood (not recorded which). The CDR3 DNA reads TGTGCCATCAGTGAGTCGCCGGGTATGAACACTGAAGCTTTCTTT. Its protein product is CAISESPGMNTEAFF.